Reported below is one T cell receptor beta chain. Germline V lookup: CDR1 GTSNPN, CDR2 SVGIG (reference sequence). V was clipped by 0 bases and J by 3 bases, with 9 bases between them. The CDR3 loop spans 13 amino acids. In the study's own analysis: Amplification with reference gene primers provided the estimates of nucleated cell counts. Generated by immunoSEQ multiplex PCR, the TCRdb table keeps only in-frame clones and is missing some. Clonal size and the V and J genes are those of that table, whereas D and trimming came from the DNA. This sample yields hundreds of thousands of clones, of which about 90% are seen a single time; 1.2% belongs to the top ten. These data belong to a study of blood T cell repertoires in COVID-19. In the study overall: The United States, Italy and Spain provided the acute and convalescent COVID-19 samples.

Sequenced: PBMCs or T cells enriched from blood (not recorded which). The chain joins TRBV30 to TRBJ2-7; D is uncertain. The sequence came from a man aged 30-40 years who had recovered from COVID-19. CDR3 in amino acids: CAWSVGRNYEQYF. The CDR3 coding sequence is TGTGCCTGGAGTGTTGGCAGAAACTACGAGCAGTACTTC.